This entry lists 4 T cell receptor beta chains sequenced from one sample in a study of T cell responses to AZD1222 COVID-19 vaccine. Sequencing used immunoSEQ multiplex PCR; TCRdb keeps in-frame clones, though not all of them. Of around 130,000 clones listed, approximately 92% are singletons. Sequencing used peripheral blood, obtained 28 days after the second AZD1222 dose. These receptors originate from an adult who received the AZD1222 COVID-19 vaccine.

V and J are TRBV9 and TRBJ2-1; TRBD2 agrees at 8 bases. This CDR3 has 15 amino acids. Germline CDR1 SGDLS, CDR2 YYNGEE. The V segment lost 0 bases and the J segment 3 bases; nucleotides outside the gene matches: 2. CDR3 protein: CASSVVAGYYNEQFF. CDR3 bases: TGTGCCAGCAGCGTAGTAGCGGGGTACTACAATGAGCAGTTCTTC.

This chain uses TRBV5-1 with TRBJ1-4; 7 bases align to TRBD1. The germline gives CDR1 SGHRS, CDR2 YFSETQ. V was pared by 0 bases and J by 0 bases, with 2 bases of the junction left unmatched. CDR3 length: 16 amino acids. CDR3 nucleotides: TGCGCCAGCAGCTTGGCCGGGACAGCAACTAATGAAAAACTGTTTTTT. This gives the protein CASSLAGTATNEKLFF.

This chain uses TRBV3-1 (or the pseudogene TRBV3-2) with TRBJ2-1; no definite D call. Germline V gene lookup returns CDR1 LGHDT and CDR2 YNNKEL (reference sequence). The CDR3 is 13 amino acids. V was trimmed by 5 bases and J by 0 bases, leaving 5 bases between them. CDR3 protein: CASSWSSYNEQFF. The CDR3 DNA is TGTGCCAGCAGCTGGAGCTCCTACAATGAGCAGTTCTTC.

V is TRBV5-1 and J is TRBJ1-1, with 7 bases matching TRBD1. The CDR3 contains 15 residues. CDR1 SGHRS and CDR2 YFSETQ come from the germline V gene. V was pared by 4 bases and J by 5 bases, with 11 bases of the junction left unmatched. CDR3 DNA: TGCGCCAGCAGCCAGATGGAGGGGGCGATGACTGAAGCTTTCTTT. Protein: CASSQMEGAMTEAFF. The full variable domain, with the rest looked up from reference TRBV5-1 and TRBJ1-1, is KAGVTQTPRYLIKTRGQQVTLSCSPISGHRSVSWYQQTPGQGLQFLFEYFSETQRNKGNFPGRFSGRQFSNSRSEMNVSTLELGDSALYLCASSQMEGAMTEAFFGQGTRLTVV.